The following is a T cell receptor (beta chain) sequence with its context. Antigen unknown. This entry comes from a study of PD-L1 blockade in urothelial cancer. Study-wide context: Of 29 to 30 patients, some 25 were males with bladder-origin urothelial cancer. Study observations and caveats: Below-median pretreatment blood TCR clonality was associated with improved progression-free and overall survival.

Time point specified: peripheral blood 6 weeks after treatment start. Generated by immunoSEQ multiplex PCR, the TCRdb table keeps only in-frame clones and is missing some. The sample comprises about 43,000 clones, roughly 85% of which are singletons, and about 14% rests with the top ten. The input for sequencing was PBMCs, taken around atezolizumab (anti-PD-L1) treatment. The clonotype comes from a man in his 60s with urothelial cancer.

CDR3 residues: CASSPRTSGEYRSYNEQFF. CDR3 DNA sequence: TGTGCCAGCAGCCCGCGGACTAGCGGGGAATATCGCTCCTACAATGAGCAGTTCTTC. This chain links TRBV9 with TRBJ2-1, with 12 bases aligning to TRBD2. V lost 4 bases, J lost 0 bases, and 11 bases stayed unmatched. The CDR3 runs to 19 residues. Germline assignment: CDR1 SGDLS and CDR2 YYNGEE.